The sequence of this TCR beta chain was determined in a study of blood T cell repertoires in COVID-19. For the study at large: Donors in the United States, Italy and Spain gave samples during acute or convalescent COVID-19.

The CDR3 sequence is 16 residues long. The germline CDR1 and CDR2 sequences are LGHNA and YSLEER. Losses at the gene ends were 0 bases for V and 7 bases for J; bases not matched to a gene: 8. This clone was recorded once. Measured with immunoSEQ multiplex PCR; TCRdb has only the in-frame clones, and not every one. Of more than 200,000 clones in the sample, about 82% were seen once. Sequencing was done on a sample of peripheral blood. The clonotype was recovered from a woman of 80 years or more with acute or convalescent COVID-19. The chain links TRBV4-3 to TRBJ2-1; 8 bases line up with TRBD2. In nucleotides, the CDR3 is TGCGCCAGCAGCCAAGATCGCGGCGGGGGGAAAAATGAGCAGTTCTTC. This encodes CASSQDRGGGKNEQFF.